This TCR beta chain was profiled in a study of T-cell memory formation after mild COVID-19. Overall study results and limits: Some clones that responded turned up in pre-infection memory, which suggests that cross-reactive memory joined in.

TCRdb re-analysed the 5' RACE reads in MiXCR, keeping a single row per CDR3 protein. The table shows about 250,000 distinct CDR3 sequences, with approximately 18% occurring only once. At least ten counts were recorded for this clonotype. Its target is not known. The sample was PBMCs or a T cell subset sorted from them (not recorded which). The receptor's source is a man aged 18-30 years who had mild COVID-19 (a few samples of this study predate the infection). Cell type and time point are not known.

The CDR3: CASSLKNQPQHF. As DNA, the CDR3 is TGTGCCAGCAGCCTGAAGAATCAGCCCCAGCATTTT. This chain uses TRBV28 with TRBJ1-5, with D uncertain. This CDR3 is built from 12 residues. Germline-derived CDR1 and CDR2 are MDHEN and SYDVKM. The V end lost 6 bases, the J end lost 4 bases, and 7 bases lay between the germline ends.